Following are 3 T cell receptor beta chains from one sample sequenced in a study of OX40 agonist ivuxolimab in advanced cancers. Assay used: immunoSEQ multiplex PCR; TCRdb lists only in-frame clones, some missing. The sample has just over 90,000 clones; approximately 89% are singletons. The material sequenced was CD4+ or CD8+ T cells sorted from blood, taken in a trial of the OX40 agonist ivuxolimab. The receptor set was obtained from an adult with an advanced solid tumor such as melanoma, head and neck, liver or kidney cancer.

The J gene is TRBJ1-4, the V gene TRBV5-6, with 9 positions matching TRBD1. The CDR3 is made up of 14 amino acids. Germline-derived CDR1 and CDR2 are SGHDT and YYEEEE. Trimming removed 4 bases from V and 13 bases from J; junction bases left unmatched: 11. Here the CDR3 DNA reads TGTGCCAGCAGCGGATCGGGACAGGGAACGGTACTGTTTTTT. Translation gives CASSGSGQGTVLFF.

This rearrangement joins TRBV18 to TRBJ2-1; 9 bases fit TRBD1. Germline lookup yields CDR1 KGHSH and CDR2 LQKENI. CDR3 length: 15 amino acids. The V segment lost 1 base and the J segment 7 bases; nucleotides outside the gene matches: 5. DNA for the CDR3: TGTGCCAGCTCACCACTAACCGGGACAGGGAATGAGCAGTTCTTC. Encoded protein: CASSPLTGTGNEQFF.

The chain links TRBV29-1 to TRBJ2-3; 10 positions match TRBD2. The CDR3 extends over 13 amino acids. Germline assignment: CDR1 SQVTM and CDR2 ANQGSEA. Losses at the gene ends were 4 bases for V and 3 bases for J; bases not matched to a gene: 1. CDR3 nucleotide sequence: TGCAGCGTTGCTAGCGGGAGTACAGATACGCAGTATTTT. Translation gives CSVASGSTDTQYF.